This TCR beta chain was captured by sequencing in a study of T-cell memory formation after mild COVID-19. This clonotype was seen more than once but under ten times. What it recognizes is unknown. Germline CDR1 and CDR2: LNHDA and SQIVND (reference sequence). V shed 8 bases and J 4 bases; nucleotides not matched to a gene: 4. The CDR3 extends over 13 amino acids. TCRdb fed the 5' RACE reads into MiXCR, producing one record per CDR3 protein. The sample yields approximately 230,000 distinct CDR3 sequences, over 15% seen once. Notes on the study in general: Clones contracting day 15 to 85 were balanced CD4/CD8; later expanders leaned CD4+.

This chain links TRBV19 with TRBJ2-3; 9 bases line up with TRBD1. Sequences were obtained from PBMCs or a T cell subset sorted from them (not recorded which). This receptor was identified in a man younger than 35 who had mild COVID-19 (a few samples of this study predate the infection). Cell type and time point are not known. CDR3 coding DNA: TGTGCCAGTCACAGGGGGCAAGCAGATACGCAGTATTTT. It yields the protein CASHRGQADTQYF.